This T cell receptor beta chain was captured in a study of cytotoxic CD8 clonotypes in ibrutinib-treated CLL. Germline CDR1 reads MNHEY; CDR2 reads SMNVEV (reference sequence). This CDR3 is built from 14 residues. V gave up 3 bases and J gave up 1 base, with 7 bases separating them. Regarding this clone: Antigen specificity is unknown.

General study findings and limits: Clonality increased with ibrutinib response but returned toward baseline at progression. Baseline levels of clonality went above those of age-matched healthy donors and moved with circulating CD8+ T-cell counts.

Assay used: immunoSEQ multiplex PCR; TCRdb lists only in-frame clones, some missing. The sample lists 76,000 or so clones; around four fifths were seen once. This specimen consisted of PBMCs, obtained after 24 months of ibrutinib treatment. The V gene is TRBV27, the J gene TRBJ2-1; D is ambiguous. This receptor was taken from a human donor with chronic lymphocytic leukemia. CDR3 sequence reads: CASSFARSYNEQFF. CDR3 in DNA: TGTGCCAGCAGTTTTGCTCGGTCCTACAATGAGCAGTTCTTC.